There are many counts of the clone carrying this T cell receptor (beta chain). Its antigen is unidentified. The record originates from a study of T cells in Graves' hyperthyroidism and ophthalmopathy. Regarding the study as a whole: Peripheral blood also featured most of the thyroid clonotypes expanded above 0.001.

Template material for amplifying TCR beta CDR3 regions consisted of RNA transcripts. Initially, a first-round RT-PCR of the TCR CDR3 employed the HTBI primer set. One entry per CDR3 protein, called by TCRdb with MiXCR from the multiplex PCR reads. Altogether nearly 600,000 distinct CDR3 sequences are present, around 14% being singletons, with the ten largest covering 7.1%. The V and J ends lost 11 bases and 0 bases respectively, with 22 bases between them. Per germline, CDR1 MNHEY and CDR2 SVGEGT. The CDR3 is made up of 16 amino acids. Diagnosis relied on clinical symptoms, serum thyroxine and TRAb, thyroid ultrasound and orbital computed tomography.

Material: blood. J is TRBJ1-2 and V is TRBV6-2 or TRBV6-3; D is possibly TRBD1 (5 bases). This TCR derives from a young woman with Graves' ophthalmopathy. This chain's CDR3 is CASSHVGTQANYGYTF. The CDR3 DNA reads as TGTGCCTCGTCCCACGTGGGGACCCAAGCTAACTATGGCTACACCTTC.